This T cell receptor beta chain was sequenced during a study of T cells after yellow fever vaccination. Study-wide context: Preparing low-cell-number fractions relied on SMART-Seq v4 Ultra Low Input.

TCRdb called the 5' RACE reads again in MiXCR, with one record for every CDR3 protein. The table includes a few hundred thousand distinct CDR3 sequences, approximately 16% detected once. The CDR3 is 12 amino acids. With 7 bases removed from V and 2 bases from J, the gap between germline ends came to 10 bases. Germline values: CDR1 DFQATT, CDR2 SNEGSKA (reference sequence). This clonotype was counted once. The sequence derives from a man in his late teens or twenties who received the YFV17D yellow fever vaccine. Source: PBMCs, taken more than 4 days after the first yellow fever vaccination. V usage is TRBV20-1 and J usage is TRBJ2-3, with D possibly being TRBD1 (5 bases). The CDR3 nucleotides are TGCAGTGGGGGCGGCGACACAGATACGCAGTATTTT. Translation gives CSGGGDTDTQYF.